The present T cell receptor beta chain was sequenced within a study of Ad26.COV2.S vaccination and SARS-CoV-2 variants. Study-level background: The vaccine Ad26.COV2.S was put into the muscle once, or twice with 56 days between.

V was pared by 4 bases and J by 5 bases, with 18 bases between. Germline V lookup: CDR1 SGHTA, CDR2 FQGNSA. The CDR3 runs 15 residues. TCRdb's copy holds only in-frame clones and misses some; the assay was immunoSEQ multiplex PCR. This sample yields around 300,000 clones, of which 86% are seen a single time; around 10% belongs to the top ten. Sample treatment: approximately 18 received Ad26.COV2.S at low or high dose, single or two shots; several received placebo; per-sample allocation not given. Sampling occurred on day 63 after the first vaccine or placebo injection. Boston supplied an adult donor aged 18-55 years.

Sequencing was performed on peripheral blood, taken in a trial of Ad26.COV2.S vaccine versus placebo. J is TRBJ2-7 and V is TRBV7-2, with D uncertain. The sequence came from a person aged 18-65 years who received the Ad26.COV2.S COVID-19 vaccine or a placebo. The CDR3 here is CASSSLGRPENEQYF. In DNA form, the CDR3 reads TGTGCCAGCAGCTCCCTAGGAAGGCCCGAGAACGAGCAGTACTTC.